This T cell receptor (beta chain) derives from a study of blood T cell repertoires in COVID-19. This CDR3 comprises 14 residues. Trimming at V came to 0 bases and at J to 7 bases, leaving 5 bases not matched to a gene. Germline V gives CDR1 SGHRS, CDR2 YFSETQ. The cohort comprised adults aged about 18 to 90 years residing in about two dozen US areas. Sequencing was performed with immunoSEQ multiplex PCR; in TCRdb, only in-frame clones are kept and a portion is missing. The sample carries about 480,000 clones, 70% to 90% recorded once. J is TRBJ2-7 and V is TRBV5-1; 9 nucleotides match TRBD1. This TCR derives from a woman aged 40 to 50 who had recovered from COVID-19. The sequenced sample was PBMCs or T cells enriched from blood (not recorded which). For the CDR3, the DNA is TGCGCCAGCAGCTTGGCAACAGGGGGCCGGGAGCAGTACTTC. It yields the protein CASSLATGGREQYF. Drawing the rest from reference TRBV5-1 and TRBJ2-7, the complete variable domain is KAGVTQTPRYLIKTRGQQVTLSCSPISGHRSVSWYQQTPGQGLQFLFEYFSETQRNKGNFPGRFSGRQFSNSRSEMNVSTLELGDSALYLCASSLATGGREQYFGPGTRLTVT.